This T cell receptor beta chain stems from a study of blood T cell repertoires in COVID-19. CDR3 length: 13 amino acids. Germline loops: CDR1 SGHTA, CDR2 FQGTGA. The V and J ends lost 4 bases and 5 bases, in that order; junction bases with no gene match: 2. Libraries were prepared by immunoSEQ multiplex PCR; TCRdb keeps only in-frame clonotypes and omits some of them. There are 250,000 to 350,000 clones in the sample; 90% occur only once, and around 4.5% lies in the top ten. This sequence originates from a woman aged 18-29 years with acute COVID-19. This rearrangement joins TRBV7-3 to TRBJ2-1; 7 positions agree with TRBD1. Sequencing was done on a sample of PBMCs or T cells enriched from blood (not recorded which). CDR3 amino acids: CASSSTGNNEQFF. The CDR3 coding sequence is TGTGCCAGCAGCTCGACAGGGAACAATGAGCAGTTCTTC.